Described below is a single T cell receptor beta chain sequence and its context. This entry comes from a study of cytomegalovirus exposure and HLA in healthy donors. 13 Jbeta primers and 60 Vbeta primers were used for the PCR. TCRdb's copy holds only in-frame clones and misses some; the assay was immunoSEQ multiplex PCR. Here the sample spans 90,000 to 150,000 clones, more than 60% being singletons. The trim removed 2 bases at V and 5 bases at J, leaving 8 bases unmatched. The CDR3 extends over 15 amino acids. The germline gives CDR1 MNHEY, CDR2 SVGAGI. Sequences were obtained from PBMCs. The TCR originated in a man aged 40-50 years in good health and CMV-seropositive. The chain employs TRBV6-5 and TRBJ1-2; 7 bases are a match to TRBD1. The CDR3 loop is CASSYGLGTAYGYTF. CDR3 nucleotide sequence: TGTGCCAGCAGTTACGGTCTAGGGACAGCTTATGGCTACACCTTC.